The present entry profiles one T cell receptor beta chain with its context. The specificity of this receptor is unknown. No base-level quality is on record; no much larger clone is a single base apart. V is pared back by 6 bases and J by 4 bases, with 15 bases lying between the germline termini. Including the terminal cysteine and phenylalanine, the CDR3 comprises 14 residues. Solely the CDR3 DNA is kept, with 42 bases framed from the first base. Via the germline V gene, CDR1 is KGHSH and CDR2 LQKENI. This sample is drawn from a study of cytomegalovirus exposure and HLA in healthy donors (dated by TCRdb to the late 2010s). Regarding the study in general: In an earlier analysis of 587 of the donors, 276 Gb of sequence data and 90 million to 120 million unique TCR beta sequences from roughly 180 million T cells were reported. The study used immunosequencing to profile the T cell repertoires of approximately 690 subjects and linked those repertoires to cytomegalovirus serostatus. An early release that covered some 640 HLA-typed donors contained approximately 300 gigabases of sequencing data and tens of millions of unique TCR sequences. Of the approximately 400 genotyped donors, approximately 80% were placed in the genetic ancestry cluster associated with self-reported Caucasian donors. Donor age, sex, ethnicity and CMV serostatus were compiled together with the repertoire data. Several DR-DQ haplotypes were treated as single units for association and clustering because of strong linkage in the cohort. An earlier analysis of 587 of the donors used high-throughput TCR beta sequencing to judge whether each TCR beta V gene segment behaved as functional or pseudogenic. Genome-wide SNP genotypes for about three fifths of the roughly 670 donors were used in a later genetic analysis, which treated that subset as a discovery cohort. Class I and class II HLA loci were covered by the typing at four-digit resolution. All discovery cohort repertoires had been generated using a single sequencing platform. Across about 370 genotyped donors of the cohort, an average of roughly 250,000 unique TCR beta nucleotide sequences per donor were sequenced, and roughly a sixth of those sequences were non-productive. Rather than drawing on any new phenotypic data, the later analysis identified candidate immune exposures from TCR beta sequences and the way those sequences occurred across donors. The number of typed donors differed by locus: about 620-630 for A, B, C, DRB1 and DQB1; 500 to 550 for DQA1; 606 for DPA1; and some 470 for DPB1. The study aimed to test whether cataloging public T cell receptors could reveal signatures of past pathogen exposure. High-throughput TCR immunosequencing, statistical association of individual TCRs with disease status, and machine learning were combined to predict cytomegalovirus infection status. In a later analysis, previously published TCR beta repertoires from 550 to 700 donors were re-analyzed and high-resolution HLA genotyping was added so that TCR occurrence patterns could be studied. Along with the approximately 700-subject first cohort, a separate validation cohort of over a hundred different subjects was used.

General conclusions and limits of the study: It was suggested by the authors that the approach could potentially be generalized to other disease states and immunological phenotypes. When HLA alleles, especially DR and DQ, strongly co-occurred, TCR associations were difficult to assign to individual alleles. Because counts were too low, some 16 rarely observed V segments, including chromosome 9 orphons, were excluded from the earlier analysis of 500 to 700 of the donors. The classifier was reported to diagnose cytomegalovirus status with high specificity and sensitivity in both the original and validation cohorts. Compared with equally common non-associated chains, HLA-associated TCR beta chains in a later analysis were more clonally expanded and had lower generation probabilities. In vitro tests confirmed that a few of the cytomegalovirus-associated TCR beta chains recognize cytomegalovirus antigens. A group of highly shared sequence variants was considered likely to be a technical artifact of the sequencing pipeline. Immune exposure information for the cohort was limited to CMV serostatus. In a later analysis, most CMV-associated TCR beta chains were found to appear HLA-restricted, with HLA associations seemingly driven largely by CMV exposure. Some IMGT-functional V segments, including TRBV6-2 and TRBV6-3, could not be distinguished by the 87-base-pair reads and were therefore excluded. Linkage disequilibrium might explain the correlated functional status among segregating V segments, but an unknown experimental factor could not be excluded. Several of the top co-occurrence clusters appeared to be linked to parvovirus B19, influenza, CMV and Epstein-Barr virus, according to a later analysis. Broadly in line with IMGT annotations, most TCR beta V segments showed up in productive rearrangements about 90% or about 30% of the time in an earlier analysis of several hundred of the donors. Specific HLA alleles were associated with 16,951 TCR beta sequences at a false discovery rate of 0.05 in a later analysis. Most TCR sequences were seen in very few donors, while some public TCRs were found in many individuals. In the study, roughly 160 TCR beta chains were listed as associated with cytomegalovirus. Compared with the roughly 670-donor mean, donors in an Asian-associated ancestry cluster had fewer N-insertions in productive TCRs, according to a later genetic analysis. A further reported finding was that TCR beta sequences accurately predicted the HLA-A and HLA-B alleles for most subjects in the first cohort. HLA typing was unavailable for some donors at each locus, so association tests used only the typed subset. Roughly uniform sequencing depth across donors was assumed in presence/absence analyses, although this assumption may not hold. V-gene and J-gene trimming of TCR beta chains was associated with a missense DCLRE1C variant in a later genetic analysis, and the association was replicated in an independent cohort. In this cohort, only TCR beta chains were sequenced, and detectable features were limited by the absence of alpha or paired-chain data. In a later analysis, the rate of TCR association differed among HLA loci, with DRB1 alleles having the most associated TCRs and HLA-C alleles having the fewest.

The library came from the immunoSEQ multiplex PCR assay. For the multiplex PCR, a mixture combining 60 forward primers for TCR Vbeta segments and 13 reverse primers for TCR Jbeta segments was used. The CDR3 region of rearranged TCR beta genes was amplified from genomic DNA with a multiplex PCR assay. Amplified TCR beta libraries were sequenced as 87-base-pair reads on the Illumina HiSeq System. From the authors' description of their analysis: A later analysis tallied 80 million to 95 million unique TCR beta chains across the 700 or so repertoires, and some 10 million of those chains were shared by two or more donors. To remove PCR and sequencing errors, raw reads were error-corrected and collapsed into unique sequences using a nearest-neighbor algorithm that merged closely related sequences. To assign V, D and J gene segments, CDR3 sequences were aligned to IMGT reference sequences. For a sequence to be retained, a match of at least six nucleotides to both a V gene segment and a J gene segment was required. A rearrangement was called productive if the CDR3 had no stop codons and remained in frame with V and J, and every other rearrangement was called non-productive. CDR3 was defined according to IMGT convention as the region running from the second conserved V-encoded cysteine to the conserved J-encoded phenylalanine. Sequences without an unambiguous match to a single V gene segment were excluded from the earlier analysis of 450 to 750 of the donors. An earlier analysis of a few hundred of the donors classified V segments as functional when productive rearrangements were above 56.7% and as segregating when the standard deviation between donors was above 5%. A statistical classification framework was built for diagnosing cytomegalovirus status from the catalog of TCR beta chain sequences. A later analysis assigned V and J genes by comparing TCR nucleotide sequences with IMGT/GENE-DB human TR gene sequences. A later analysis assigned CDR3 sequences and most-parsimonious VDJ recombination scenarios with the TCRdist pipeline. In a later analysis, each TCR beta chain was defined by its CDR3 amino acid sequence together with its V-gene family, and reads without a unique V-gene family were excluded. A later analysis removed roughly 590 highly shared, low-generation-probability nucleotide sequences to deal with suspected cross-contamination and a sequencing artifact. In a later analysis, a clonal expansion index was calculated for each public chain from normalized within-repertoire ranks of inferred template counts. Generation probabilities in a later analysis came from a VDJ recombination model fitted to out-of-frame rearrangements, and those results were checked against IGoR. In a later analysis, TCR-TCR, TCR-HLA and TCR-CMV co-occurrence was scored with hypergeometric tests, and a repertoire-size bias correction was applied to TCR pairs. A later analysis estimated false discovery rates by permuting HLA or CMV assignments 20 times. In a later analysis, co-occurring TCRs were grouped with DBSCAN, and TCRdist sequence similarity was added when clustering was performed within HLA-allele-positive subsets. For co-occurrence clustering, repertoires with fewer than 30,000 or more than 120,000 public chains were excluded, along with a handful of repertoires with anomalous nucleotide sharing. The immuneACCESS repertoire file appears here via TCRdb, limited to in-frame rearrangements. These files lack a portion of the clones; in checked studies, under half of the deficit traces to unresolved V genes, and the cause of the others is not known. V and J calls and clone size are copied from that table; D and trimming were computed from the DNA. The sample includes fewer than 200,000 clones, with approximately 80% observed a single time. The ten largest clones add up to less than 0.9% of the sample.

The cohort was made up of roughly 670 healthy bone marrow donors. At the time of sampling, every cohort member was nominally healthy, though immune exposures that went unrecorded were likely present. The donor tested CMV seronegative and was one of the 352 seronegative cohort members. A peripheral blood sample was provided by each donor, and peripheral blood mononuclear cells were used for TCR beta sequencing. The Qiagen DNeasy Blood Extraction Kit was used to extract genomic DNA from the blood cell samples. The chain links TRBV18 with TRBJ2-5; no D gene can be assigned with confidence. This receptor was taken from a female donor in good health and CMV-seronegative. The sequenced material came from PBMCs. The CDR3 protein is CASSPTQRAETQYF. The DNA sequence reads TGTGCCAGCTCCCCAACGCAGCGAGCAGAGACCCAGTACTTC.